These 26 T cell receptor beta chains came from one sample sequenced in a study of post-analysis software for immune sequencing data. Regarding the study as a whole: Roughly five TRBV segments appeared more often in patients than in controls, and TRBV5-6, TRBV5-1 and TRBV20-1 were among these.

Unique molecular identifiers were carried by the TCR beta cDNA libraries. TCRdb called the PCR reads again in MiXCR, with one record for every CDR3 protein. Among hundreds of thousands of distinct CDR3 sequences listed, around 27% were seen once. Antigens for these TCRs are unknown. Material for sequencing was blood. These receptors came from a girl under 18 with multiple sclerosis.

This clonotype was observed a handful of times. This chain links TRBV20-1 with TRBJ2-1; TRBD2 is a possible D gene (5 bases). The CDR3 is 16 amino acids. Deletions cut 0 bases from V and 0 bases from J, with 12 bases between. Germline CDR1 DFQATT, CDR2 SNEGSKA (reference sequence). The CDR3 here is CSARDGQGSSYNEQFF. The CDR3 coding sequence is TGCAGTGCTAGAGATGGGCAAGGGAGCTCCTACAATGAGCAGTTCTTC.

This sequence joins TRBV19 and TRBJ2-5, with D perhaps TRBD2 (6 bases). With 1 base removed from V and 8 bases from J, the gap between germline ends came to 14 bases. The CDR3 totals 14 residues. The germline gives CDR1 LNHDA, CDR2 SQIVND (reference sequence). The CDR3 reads CASSIGEDMGTQYF. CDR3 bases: TGTGCCAGTAGTATAGGGGAGGACATGGGCACCCAGTACTTC.

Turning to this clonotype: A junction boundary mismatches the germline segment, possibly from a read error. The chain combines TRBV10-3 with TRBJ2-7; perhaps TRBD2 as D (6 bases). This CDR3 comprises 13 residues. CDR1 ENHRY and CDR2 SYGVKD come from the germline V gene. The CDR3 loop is CATGGTTRNEQDF. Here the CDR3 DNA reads TGTGCCACCGGGGGTACCACGAGAAACGAGCAGGACTTC.

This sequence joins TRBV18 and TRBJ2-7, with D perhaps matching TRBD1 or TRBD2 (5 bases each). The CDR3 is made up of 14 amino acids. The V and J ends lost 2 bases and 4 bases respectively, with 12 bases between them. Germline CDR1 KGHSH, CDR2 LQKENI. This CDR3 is CASSPSGWGYEQYF. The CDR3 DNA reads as TGTGCCAGCTCACCAAGTGGCTGGGGGTACGAGCAGTACTTC.

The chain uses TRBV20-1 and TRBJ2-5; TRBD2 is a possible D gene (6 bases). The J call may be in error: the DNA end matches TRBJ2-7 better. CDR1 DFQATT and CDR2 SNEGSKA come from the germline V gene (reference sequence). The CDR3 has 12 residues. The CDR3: CSARVMRGEQYF. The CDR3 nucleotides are TGCAGTGCCCGAGTCATGCGGGGCGAGCAGTACTTC.

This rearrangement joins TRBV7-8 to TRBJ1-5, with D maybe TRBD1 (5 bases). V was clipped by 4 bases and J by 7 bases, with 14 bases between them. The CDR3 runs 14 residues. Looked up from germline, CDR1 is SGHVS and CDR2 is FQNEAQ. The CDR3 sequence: CASSSGPAEQPQHF. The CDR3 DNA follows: TGTGCCAGCAGCTCGGGACCTGCCGAGCAGCCCCAGCATTTT.

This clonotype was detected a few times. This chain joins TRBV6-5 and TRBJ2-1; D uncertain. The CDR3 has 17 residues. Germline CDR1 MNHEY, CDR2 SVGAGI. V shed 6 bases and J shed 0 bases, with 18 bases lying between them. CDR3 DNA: TGTGCCAGCAGCCCCGGTCGTGGACCGAGCTCCTACAATGAGCAGTTCTTC. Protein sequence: CASSPGRGPSSYNEQFF.

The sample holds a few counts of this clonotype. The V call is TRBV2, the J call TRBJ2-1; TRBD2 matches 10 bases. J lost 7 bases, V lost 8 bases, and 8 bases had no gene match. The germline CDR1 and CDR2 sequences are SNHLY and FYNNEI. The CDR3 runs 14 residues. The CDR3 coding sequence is TGTGCCAGCGGCAGCGGGGGGGCGGGTAATGAGCAGTTCTTC. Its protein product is CASGSGGAGNEQFF.

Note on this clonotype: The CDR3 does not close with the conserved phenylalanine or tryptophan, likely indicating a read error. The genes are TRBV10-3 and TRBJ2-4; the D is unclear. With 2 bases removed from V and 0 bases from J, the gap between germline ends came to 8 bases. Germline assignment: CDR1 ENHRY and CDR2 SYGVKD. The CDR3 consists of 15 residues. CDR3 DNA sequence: TGTGCCATCAGTGAGGGAAGGCTAGCCAAAAACATTCAGTACCTC. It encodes CAISEGRLAKNIQYL.

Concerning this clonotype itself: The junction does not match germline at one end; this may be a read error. The CDR3 DNA follows: TGTGACAGCATGCTCCGGGGGGGTTCCTACAATGAGCAGTACTTC. Translating it yields CDSMLRGGSYNEQYF. The chain combines TRBV2 with TRBJ2-1; the match to TRBD2 covers 8 bases. The J call may not be correct, given that the DNA end is closer to TRBJ2-7. The CDR3 length is 15 residues. Germline V lookup: CDR1 SNHLY, CDR2 FYNNEI.

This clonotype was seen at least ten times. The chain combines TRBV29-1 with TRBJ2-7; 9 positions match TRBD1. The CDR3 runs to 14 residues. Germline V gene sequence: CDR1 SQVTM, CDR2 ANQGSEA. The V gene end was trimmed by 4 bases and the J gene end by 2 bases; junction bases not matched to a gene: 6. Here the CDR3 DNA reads TGCAGCGTTGTGGGACAGGGTGTAACCTACGAGCAGTACTTC. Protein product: CSVVGQGVTYEQYF.

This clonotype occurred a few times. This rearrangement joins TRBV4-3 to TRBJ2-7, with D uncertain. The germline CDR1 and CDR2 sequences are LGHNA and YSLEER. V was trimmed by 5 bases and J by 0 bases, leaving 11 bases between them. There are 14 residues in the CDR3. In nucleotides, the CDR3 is TGCGCCAGCAGCTGGACGGCCACCTCCTACGAGCAGTACTTC. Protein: CASSWTATSYEQYF.

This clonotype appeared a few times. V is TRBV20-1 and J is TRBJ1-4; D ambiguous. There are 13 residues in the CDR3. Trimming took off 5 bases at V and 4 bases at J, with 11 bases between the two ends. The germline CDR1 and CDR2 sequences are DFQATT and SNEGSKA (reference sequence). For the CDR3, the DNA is TGCAGTGCTCACCGGAGCCTTAATGAAAAACTGTTTTTT. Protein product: CSAHRSLNEKLFF.

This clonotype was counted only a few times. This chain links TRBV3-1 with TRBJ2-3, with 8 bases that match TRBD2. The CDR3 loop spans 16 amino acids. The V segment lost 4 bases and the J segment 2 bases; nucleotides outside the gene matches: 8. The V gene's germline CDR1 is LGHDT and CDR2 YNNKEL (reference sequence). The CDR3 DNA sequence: TGTGCCAGCAGCCCCCCTAGCGGGCGTGCCACAGATACGCAGTATTTT. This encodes CASSPPSGRATDTQYF.

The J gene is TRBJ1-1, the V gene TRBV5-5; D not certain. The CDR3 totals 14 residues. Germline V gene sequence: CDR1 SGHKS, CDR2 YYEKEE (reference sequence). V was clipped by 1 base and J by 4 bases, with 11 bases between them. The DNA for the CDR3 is TGTGCCAGCAGCTTGATTCGTCTTGCCACTGAAGCTTTCTTT. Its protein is CASSLIRLATEAFF.

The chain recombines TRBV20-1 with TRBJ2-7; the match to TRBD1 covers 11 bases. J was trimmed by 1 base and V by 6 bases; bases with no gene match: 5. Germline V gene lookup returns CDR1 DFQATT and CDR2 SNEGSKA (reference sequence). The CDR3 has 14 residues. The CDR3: CSATGQGVSYEQYF. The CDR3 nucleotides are TGCAGTGCAACGGGACAGGGGGTTTCCTACGAGCAGTACTTC.

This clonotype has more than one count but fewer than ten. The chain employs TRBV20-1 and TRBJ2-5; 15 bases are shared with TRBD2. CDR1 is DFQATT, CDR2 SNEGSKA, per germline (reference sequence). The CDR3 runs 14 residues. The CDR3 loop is CKGTSGRKGETQYF. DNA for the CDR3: TGCAAGGGGACTAGCGGGAGGAAGGGAGAGACCCAGTACTTC.

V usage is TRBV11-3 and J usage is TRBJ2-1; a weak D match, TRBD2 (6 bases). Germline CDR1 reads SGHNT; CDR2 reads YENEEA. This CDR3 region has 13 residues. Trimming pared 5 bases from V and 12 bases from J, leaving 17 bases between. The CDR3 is CASSPTQGGAQFF. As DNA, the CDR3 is TGTGCCAGCAGCCCAACACAAGGCGGGGCGCAGTTCTTC.

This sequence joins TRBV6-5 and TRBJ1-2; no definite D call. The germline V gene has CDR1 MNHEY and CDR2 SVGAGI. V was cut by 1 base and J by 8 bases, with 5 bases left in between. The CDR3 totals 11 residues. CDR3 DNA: TGTGCCAGCAGTTACTTGGGAGGCTACACCTTC. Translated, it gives CASSYLGGYTF.

The CDR3 spells CASSLRQGATQYNEQFF. For the CDR3, the DNA is TGTGCCAGCAGCCTTAGACAGGGGGCTACCCAGTACAATGAGCAGTTCTTC. V is TRBV5-6 and J is TRBJ2-1; 10 bases align to TRBD1. V dropped 4 bases and J dropped 4; count of bases not matched to a gene: 11. This CDR3 contains 17 residues. Germline V gene sequence: CDR1 SGHDT, CDR2 YYEEEE.

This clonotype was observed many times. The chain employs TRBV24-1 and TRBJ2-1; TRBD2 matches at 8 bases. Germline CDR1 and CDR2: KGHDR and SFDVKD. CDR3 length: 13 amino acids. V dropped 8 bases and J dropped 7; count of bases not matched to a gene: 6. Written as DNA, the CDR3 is TGTGCCACCAACAAGCGGGAGAGTAATGAGCAGTTCTTC. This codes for CATNKRESNEQFF.

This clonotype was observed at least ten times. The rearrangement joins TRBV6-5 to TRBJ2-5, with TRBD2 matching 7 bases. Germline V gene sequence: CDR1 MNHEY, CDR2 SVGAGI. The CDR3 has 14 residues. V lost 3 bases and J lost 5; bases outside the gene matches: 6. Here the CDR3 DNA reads TGTGCCAGCAGTTATGGGGGGGGAGAGGAGACCCAGTACTTC. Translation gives CASSYGGGEETQYF.

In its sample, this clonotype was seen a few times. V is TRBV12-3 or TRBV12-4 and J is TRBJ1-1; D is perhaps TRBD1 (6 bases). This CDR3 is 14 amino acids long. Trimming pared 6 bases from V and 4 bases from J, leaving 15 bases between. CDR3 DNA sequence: TGTGCCAGCAGAGGGGGGAGGGTTCTCACTGAAGCTTTCTTT. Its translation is CASRGGRVLTEAFF.

The CDR3 DNA follows: TGTGCCAGCAGCGAAAATTATGGGACTAATGAAAAACTGTTTTTT. It codes for CASSENYGTNEKLFF. This rearrangement joins TRBV7-9 to TRBJ1-4; no firm D call. The CDR3 covers 15 residues. Germline V gives CDR1 SEHNR, CDR2 FQNEAQ (reference sequence). The V end was cut by 5 bases, the J end by 2 bases, with 12 bases between.

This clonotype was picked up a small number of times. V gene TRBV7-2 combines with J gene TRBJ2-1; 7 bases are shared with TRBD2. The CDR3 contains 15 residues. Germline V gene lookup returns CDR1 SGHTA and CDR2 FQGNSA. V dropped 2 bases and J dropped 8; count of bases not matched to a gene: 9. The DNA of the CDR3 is TGTGCCAGCAGCTTACCAGGCGGGAGTCTCTATGAGCAGTTCTTC. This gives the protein CASSLPGGSLYEQFF.

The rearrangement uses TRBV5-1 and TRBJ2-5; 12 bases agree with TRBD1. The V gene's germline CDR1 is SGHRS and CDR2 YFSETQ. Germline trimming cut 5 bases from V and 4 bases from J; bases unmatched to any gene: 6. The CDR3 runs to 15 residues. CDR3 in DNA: TGCGCCAGCAGGAAGGGGACAGGGGGCATAGAGACCCAGTACTTC. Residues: CASRKGTGGIETQYF.